The present TCR beta chain was sequenced within a study of blood T cell repertoires in COVID-19. V lost 7 bases and J lost 3, with 12 bases in between. Germline V gene lookup returns CDR1 WSHSY and CDR2 SAAADI. The CDR3 sequence is 13 residues long. Sequenced by immunoSEQ multiplex PCR; TCRdb stores in-frame clones only, minus some. The sample holds some 310,000 clones, 80% to 90% seen once. This clonotype was sampled from a man aged 50 or older with active or convalescent COVID-19. V and J are TRBV10-2 and TRBJ1-1; D is ambiguous. Sequencing input: peripheral blood. The CDR3 is CASMGTRDTEAFF. In nucleotides, the CDR3 is TGCGCCAGCATGGGAACTAGGGACACTGAAGCTTTCTTT.